What follows are 5 T cell receptor beta chains derived from one specimen sequenced in a study of post-analysis software for immune sequencing data (dated by TCRdb to between 2014 and 2017). These receptors' targets are unknown. On the study overall, not on this receptor specifically: Several TRBV segments, including TRBV5-6, TRBV5-1 and TRBV20-1, were significantly more frequent in patients than controls.

Libraries were made using PCR. Sequenced on an Illumina HiSeq 2500. To reduce PCR and sequencing biases, unique molecular identifiers were built into the TCR beta cDNA libraries. The raw public reads went through TCRdb reprocessing: fastp at Q25, MiXCR clone calling, in-frame beta chains kept. All rows with the same CDR3 protein become a single entry with the most common DNA and genes. Present in this sample are roughly 570,000 distinct CDR3 sequences, around 34% of which were seen just once. The ten largest clones take up 4.5% to 7.5% of the sample. Source material: blood. All receptors come from a girl aged 2-17 years with multiple sclerosis.

As concerns this clonotype: Germline and junction disagree at one end, which may indicate a read error. The chain combines TRBV24-1 with TRBJ2-1, with D perhaps matching TRBD1 (5 bases). This CDR3 region has 15 residues. Germline V gene sequence: CDR1 KGHDR, CDR2 SFDVKD. Here the CDR3 reads CATSDVGQGYNGQFF. The CDR3 region has the DNA TGTGCCACCAGTGATGTAGGGCAGGGATACAATGGGCAGTTCTTC.

A single count supports this clonotype. The rearrangement uses TRBV7-2 and TRBJ2-5, with D uncertain. From germline, CDR1 is SGHTA and CDR2 FQGNSA. This CDR3 spans 15 amino acids. V shed 4 bases and J shed 1 base, with 13 bases lying between them. CDR3 nucleotides: TGTGCCAGCAGCTCAATGGGGTCCGGCCAAGAGACCCAGTACTTC. It translates to CASSSMGSGQETQYF.

There are a few counts of this clonotype. The chain is built from TRBV10-2 and TRBJ1-1; no reliable D call. Germline V gene lookup returns CDR1 WSHSY and CDR2 SAAADI. The germline V and J ends were trimmed by 7 bases and 1 base, with 13 bases remaining between them. The CDR3 has 14 residues. Here the CDR3 reads CASTRTGWNTEAFF. CDR3 coding DNA: TGCGCCAGCACCCGGACCGGTTGGAACACTGAAGCTTTCTTT.

V usage is TRBV28 and J usage is TRBJ1-1, with D perhaps TRBD1 (5 bases). The CDR3 runs 15 residues. Germline V CDR1 and CDR2: MDHEN, SYDVKM. Trimming removed 2 bases from V and 4 bases from J, with 14 bases in between. CDR3 sequence: CASSLGTSTFTEAFF. The CDR3 DNA is TGTGCCAGCAGTTTAGGGACCAGTACTTTCACTGAAGCTTTCTTT.

V gene TRBV4-1 combines with J gene TRBJ2-1, with TRBD2 matching over 10 bases. This CDR3 spans 17 amino acids. Germline V gene lookup returns CDR1 MGHRA and CDR2 YSYEKL. Trimming took 4 bases from V and 10 from J; bases not matched to a gene: 16. The CDR3 DNA sequence: TGCGCCAGCAGCCTAACCCGTATTCCAGCGGGGGGGGGCGAGCAGTTCTTC. The encoded protein is CASSLTRIPAGGGEQFF.